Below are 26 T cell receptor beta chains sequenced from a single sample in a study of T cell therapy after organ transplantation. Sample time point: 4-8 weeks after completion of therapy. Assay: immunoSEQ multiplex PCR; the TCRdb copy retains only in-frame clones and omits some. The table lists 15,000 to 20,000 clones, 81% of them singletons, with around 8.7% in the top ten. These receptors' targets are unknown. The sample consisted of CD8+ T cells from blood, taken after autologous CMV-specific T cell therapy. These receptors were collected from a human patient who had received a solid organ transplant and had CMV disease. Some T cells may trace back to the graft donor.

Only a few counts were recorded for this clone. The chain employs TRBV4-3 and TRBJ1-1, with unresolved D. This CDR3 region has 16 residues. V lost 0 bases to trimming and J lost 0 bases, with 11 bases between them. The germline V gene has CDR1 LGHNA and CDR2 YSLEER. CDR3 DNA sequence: TGCGCCAGCAGCCAAGAGTCAGTTGTCATGAACACTGAAGCTTTCTTT. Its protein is CASSQESVVMNTEAFF.

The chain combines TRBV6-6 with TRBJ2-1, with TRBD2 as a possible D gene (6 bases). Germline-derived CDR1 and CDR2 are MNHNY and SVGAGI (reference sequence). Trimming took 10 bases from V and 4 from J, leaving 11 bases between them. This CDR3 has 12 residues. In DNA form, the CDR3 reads TGTGCCACCGGGACTTCGTACAATGAGCAGTTCTTC. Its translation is CATGTSYNEQFF.

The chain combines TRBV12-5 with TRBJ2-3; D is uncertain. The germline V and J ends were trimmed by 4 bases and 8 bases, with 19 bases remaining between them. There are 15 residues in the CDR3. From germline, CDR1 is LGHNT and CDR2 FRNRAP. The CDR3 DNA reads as TGTGCTAGTGGTTACCCAAGAGTGGGGTTGGGTACGCAGTATTTT. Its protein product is CASGYPRVGLGTQYF.

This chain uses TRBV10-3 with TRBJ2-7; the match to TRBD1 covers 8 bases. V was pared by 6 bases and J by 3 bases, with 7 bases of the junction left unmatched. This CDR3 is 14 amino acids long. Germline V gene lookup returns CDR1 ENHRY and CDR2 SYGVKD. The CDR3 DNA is TGTGCCATCAGCGGGACAGGAATAGACTACGAGCAGTACTTC. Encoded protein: CAISGTGIDYEQYF.

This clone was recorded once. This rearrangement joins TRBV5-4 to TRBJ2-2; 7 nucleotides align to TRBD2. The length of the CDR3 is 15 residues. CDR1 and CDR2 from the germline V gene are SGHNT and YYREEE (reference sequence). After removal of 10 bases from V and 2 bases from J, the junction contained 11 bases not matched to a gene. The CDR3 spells CAASRLADNTGELFF. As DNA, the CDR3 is TGTGCCGCGTCGCGGCTAGCGGATAACACCGGGGAGCTGTTTTTT.

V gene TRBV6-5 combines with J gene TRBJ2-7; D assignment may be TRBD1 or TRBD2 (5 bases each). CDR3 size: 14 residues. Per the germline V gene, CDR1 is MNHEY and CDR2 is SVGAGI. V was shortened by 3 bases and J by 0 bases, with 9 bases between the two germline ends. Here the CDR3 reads CASSYRDGSYEQYF. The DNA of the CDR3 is TGTGCCAGCAGTTATAGGGACGGCTCCTACGAGCAGTACTTC.

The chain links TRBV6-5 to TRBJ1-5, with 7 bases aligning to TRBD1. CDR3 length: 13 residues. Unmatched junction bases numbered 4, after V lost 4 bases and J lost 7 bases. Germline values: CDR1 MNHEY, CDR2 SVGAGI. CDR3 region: CASSSQGSQPQHF. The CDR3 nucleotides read TGTGCCAGCAGTTCACAGGGGTCGCAGCCCCAGCATTTT.

CDR3 bases: TGTGCCAGCAGCCCAACCCAAGGGACTTTAGAGACCCAGTACTTC. The encoded protein is CASSPTQGTLETQYF. The chain joins TRBV4-2 to TRBJ2-5; maybe TRBD2 (6 bases). Trimming shortened V by 4 bases and J by 4 bases, and 16 bases separated the two germline ends. This CDR3 region has 15 residues. Per germline, CDR1 LGHNA and CDR2 YNFKEQ.

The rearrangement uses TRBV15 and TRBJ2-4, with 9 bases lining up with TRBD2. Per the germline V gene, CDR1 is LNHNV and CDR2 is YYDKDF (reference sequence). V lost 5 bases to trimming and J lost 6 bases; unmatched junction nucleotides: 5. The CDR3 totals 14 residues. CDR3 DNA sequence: TGTGCCACCAGCGTTAGCGGGGGCGGAAACATTCAGTACTTC. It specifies CATSVSGGGNIQYF.

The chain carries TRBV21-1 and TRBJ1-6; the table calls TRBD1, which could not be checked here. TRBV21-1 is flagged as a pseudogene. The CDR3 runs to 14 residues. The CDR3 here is CASTTGGGNSPLHF. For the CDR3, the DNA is TGTGCCAGCACCACAGGGGGTGGTAATTCACCCCTCCACTTT.

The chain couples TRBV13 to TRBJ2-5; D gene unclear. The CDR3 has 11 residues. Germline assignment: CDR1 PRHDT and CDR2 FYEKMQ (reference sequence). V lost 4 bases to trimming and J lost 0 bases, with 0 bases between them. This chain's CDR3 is CASSYQETQYF. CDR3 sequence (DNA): TGTGCCAGCAGCTACCAAGAGACCCAGTACTTC.

The CDR3 DNA follows: TGTGCCAGCAGGCTGACAGGGGGGAAAGCAGATACGCAGTATTTT. Translating it yields CASRLTGGKADTQYF. The gene calls are TRBV6-6 and TRBJ2-3, with TRBD1 matching 9 bases. With 6 bases clipped from V and 4 bases from J, the junction kept 8 bases outside the gene matches. Germline CDR1 and CDR2: MNHNY and SVGAGI (reference sequence). The CDR3 is 15 residues long.

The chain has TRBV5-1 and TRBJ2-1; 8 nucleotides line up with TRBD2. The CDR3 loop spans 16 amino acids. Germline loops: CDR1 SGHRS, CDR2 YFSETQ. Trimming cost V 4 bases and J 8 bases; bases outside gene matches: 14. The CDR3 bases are TGCGCCAGCAGCCTCCTCAGCGGGGGCCCCATGGATGAGCAGTTCTTC. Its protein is CASSLLSGGPMDEQFF. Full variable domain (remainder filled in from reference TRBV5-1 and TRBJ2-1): KAGVTQTPRYLIKTRGQQVTLSCSPISGHRSVSWYQQTPGQGLQFLFEYFSETQRNKGNFPGRFSGRQFSNSRSEMNVSTLELGDSALYLCASSLLSGGPMDEQFFGPGTRLTVL.

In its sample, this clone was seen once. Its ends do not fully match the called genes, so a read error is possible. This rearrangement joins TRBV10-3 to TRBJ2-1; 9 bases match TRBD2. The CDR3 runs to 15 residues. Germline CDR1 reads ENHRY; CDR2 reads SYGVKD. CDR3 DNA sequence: TGTGCCATAAGTGACTTGGCGGGAGGGGGCAATGAGCAGTTCTTC. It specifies CAISDLAGGGNEQFF.

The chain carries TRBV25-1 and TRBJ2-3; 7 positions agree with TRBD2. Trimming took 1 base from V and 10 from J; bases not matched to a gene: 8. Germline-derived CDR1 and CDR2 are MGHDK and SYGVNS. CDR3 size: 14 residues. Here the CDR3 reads CASSESGRVTAQYF. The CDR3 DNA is TGTGCCAGCAGTGAATCAGGGAGGGTTACTGCGCAGTATTTT.

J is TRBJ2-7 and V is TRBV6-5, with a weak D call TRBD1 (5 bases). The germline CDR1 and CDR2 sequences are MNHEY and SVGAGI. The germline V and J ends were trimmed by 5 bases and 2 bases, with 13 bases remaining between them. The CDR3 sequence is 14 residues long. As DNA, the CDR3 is TGTGCCAGCAGTAGTTCGGCAGGGACCTACGAGCAGTACTTC. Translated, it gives CASSSSAGTYEQYF.

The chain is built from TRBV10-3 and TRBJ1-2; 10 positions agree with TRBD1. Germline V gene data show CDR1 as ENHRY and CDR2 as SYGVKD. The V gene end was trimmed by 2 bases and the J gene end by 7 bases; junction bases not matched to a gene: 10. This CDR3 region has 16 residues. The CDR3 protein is CAISEIRTGGPGGYTF. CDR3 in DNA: TGTGCCATCAGTGAGATACGGACAGGGGGTCCTGGTGGCTACACCTTC.

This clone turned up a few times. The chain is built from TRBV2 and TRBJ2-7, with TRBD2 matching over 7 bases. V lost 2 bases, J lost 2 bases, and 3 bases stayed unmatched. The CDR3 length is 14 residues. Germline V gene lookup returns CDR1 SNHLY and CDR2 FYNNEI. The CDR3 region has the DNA TGTGCCAGCAGTGAACTCCGGGGGGCCTACGAGCAGTACTTC. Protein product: CASSELRGAYEQYF.

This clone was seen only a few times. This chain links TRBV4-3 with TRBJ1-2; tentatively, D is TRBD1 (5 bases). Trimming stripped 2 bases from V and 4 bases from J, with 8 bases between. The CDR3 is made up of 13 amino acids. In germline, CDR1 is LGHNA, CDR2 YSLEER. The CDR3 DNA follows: TGCGCCAGCAGCCAATTCGACAGCTATGGCTACACCTTC. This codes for CASSQFDSYGYTF.

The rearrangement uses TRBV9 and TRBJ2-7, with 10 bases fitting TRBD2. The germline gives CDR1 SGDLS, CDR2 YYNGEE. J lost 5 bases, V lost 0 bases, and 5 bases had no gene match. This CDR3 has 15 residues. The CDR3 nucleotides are TGTGCCAGCAGCGTAGAGGCTAGCGGGAGCGACGAGCAGTACTTC. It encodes CASSVEASGSDEQYF.

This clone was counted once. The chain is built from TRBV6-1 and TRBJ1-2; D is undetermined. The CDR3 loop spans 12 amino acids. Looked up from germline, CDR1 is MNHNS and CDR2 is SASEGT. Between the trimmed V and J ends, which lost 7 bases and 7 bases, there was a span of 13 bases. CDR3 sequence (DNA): TGTGCCAGCAATCAAGGGAGAGGTGGCTACACCTTC. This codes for CASNQGRGGYTF.

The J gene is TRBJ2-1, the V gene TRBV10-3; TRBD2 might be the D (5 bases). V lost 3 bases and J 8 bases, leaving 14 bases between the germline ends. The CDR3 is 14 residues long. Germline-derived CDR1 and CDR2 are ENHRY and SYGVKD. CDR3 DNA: TGTGCCATCAGTGAACCCGGGATATTTGATGAGCAGTTCTTC. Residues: CAISEPGIFDEQFF.

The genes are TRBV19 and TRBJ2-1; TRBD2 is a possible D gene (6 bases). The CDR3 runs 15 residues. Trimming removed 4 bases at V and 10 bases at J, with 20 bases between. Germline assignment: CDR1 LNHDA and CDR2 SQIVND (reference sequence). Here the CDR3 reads CASSNRDWEWGEQFF. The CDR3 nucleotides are TGTGCCAGTAGTAACCGGGACTGGGAATGGGGCGAGCAGTTCTTC.

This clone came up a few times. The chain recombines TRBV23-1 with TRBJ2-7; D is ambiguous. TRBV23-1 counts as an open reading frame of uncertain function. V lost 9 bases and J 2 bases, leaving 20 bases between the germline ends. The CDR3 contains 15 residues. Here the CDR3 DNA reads TGCGCCAGTCCCCAGTCAAAAATTATTACCTACGAGCAGTACTTC. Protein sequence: CASPQSKIITYEQYF.

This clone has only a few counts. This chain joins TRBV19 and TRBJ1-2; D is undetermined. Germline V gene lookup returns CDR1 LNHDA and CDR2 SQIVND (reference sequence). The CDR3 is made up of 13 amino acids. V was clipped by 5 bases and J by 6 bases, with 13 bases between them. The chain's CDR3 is CASSPGGFHGYTF. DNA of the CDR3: TGTGCCAGTAGTCCCGGTGGATTCCATGGCTACACCTTC. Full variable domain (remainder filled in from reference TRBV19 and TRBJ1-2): DGGITQSPKYLFRKEGQNVTLSCEQNLNHDAMYWYRQDPGQGLRLIYYSQIVNDFQKGDIAEGYSVSREKKESFPLTVTSAQKNPTAFYLCASSPGGFHGYTFGSGTRLTVV.

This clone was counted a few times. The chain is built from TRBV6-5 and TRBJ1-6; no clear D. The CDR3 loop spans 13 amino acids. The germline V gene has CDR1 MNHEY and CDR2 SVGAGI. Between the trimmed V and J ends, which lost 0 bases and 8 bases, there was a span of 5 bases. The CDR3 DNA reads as TGTGCCAGCAGTTACTCTCAGGATTCACCCCTCCACTTT. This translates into CASSYSQDSPLHF.